These 3 T cell receptor beta chains were all obtained from the same sample, sequenced in a study of blood T cell repertoires in COVID-19. Produced via immunoSEQ multiplex PCR; TCRdb's table is partial and in-frame only. The sample shows about 300,000 clones, about 91% of them seen only once. The sample taken for sequencing was peripheral blood. The receptors derive from a woman in her 30s with COVID-19, enrolled during active disease.

The chain links TRBV29-1 to TRBJ1-2, with 7 bases fitting TRBD1. V shed 2 bases, J shed 4 bases, and the junction held 13 bases outside the gene matches. This CDR3 is 16 amino acids long. Germline lookup yields CDR1 SQVTM and CDR2 ANQGSEA. CDR3: CSVEIVVRGLAYGYTF. The CDR3 nucleotides read TGCAGCGTTGAAATAGTGGTGAGGGGGCTGGCCTATGGCTACACCTTC.

As to this clone: The DNA is left out, because the CDR3 cannot be placed on it with certainty; the CDR3 is given as TCRdb lists it. The genes are TRBV21-1 and TRBJ2-7; TRBD2 reflects the table's D call only, with no check against the DNA. TRBV21-1 counts as a pseudogene. The CDR3 is 12 amino acids in total, end residues counted. The CDR3 sequence: CASLLCQQREYV.

The chain links TRBV4-1 to TRBJ2-3; 7 bases agree with TRBD2. Per germline, CDR1 MGHRA and CDR2 YSYEKL. The CDR3 totals 15 residues. The V segment lost 0 bases and the J segment 3 bases; nucleotides outside the gene matches: 3. The DNA for the CDR3 is TGCGCCAGCAGCCAAGATCGGGGGGTGACAGATACGCAGTATTTT. Translating it yields CASSQDRGVTDTQYF.